Listed below are T cell receptor beta chains from one sample, sequenced in a study of T cell repertoires in cytomegalovirus infection. TCRdb re-analysed the reads in MiXCR, keeping a single row per CDR3 protein. The sample shows about 530,000 distinct CDR3 sequences, approximately 26% of them seen only once. Sequenced input: PBMCs. Source of these receptors: a human donor in good health (CMV status not recorded). Some clones in this sample may be carry-over from other donors' samples. Each CDR3 is given with its conserved first and last residue. Each record gives: V gene, clone size, J gene, D gene, CDR3 DNA, CDR3 protein. A D gene is named only where the DNA matches it firmly. The size field is filled for only some rows; it gives once, few, many or a size class.

v_gene: TRBV7-2
abundance: many
j_gene: TRBJ2-3
d_gene: .
CDR3nt: TGTGCCAGCAGCTTAACCAGCGGAGCAGGCACAGATACGCAGTATTTT
CDR3aa: CASSLTSGAGTDTQYF

v_gene: TRBV20-1
abundance: .
j_gene: TRBJ1-5
d_gene: .
CDR3nt: TGCAGTGGCCCGGGGAATCAGCCCCAGCATTTT
CDR3aa: CSGPGNQPQHF

v_gene: TRBV6-6
abundance: few
j_gene: TRBJ2-5
d_gene: TRBD1
CDR3nt: TGTGCCAGCAGGAAAACAGGGGGAGCAGAGACCCAGTACTTC
CDR3aa: CASRKTGGAETQYF

v_gene: TRBV29-1
abundance: few
j_gene: TRBJ1-1
d_gene: .
CDR3nt: TGCAGCGTTGAGGGACAACGATTGAACACTGAAGCTTTCTTT
CDR3aa: CSVEGQRLNTEAFF

v_gene: TRBV12-3/TRBV12-4
abundance: few
j_gene: TRBJ2-1
d_gene: .
CDR3nt: TGTGCCAGCAGTCGGGGGAGGCAGTACGGTGAGCAGTTCTTC
CDR3aa: CASSRGRQYGEQFF

v_gene: TRBV6-2/TRBV6-3
abundance: .
j_gene: TRBJ1-5
d_gene: .
CDR3nt: TGTGCCAGCAGTAAACGTCATTGGACAGAGAATCAGCCCCAGCATTTT
CDR3aa: CASSKRHWTENQPQHF

v_gene: TRBV7-2
abundance: few
j_gene: TRBJ1-1
d_gene: .
CDR3nt: TGTGCCAGCAGCTACCGGACAGCGAACACTGAAGCTTTCTTT
CDR3aa: CASSYRTANTEAFF

v_gene: TRBV7-2
abundance: many
j_gene: TRBJ2-3
d_gene: .
CDR3nt: TGTGCCAGCAGCTTAGCGGGAGGACGGACAGATACGCAGTATTTT
CDR3aa: CASSLAGGRTDTQYF

v_gene: TRBV19
abundance: .
j_gene: TRBJ2-1
d_gene: TRBD2
CDR3nt: TGTGCCAGTAGTATAGTAGAGCTAGCGGAGGGGCGCAATGAGCAGTTCTTC
CDR3aa: CASSIVELAEGRNEQFF

v_gene: TRBV2
abundance: few
j_gene: TRBJ2-7
d_gene: .
CDR3nt: TGTGCCAGCAGTGATCGTGGGAGGTTCTACGAGCAGTACTTC
CDR3aa: CASSDRGRFYEQYF

v_gene: TRBV7-9
abundance: many
j_gene: TRBJ2-5
d_gene: .
CDR3nt: TGTGCCAGCAGCGCCCCCTCTAGGGTGAGAGGAGAGACCCAGTACTTC
CDR3aa: CASSAPSRVRGETQYF

v_gene: TRBV28
abundance: .
j_gene: TRBJ1-1
d_gene: TRBD1
CDR3nt: TGTGCCAGCAGTCTCCCGACAGGGGAAAGTTTCTTAGCTTTCTTT
CDR3aa: CASSLPTGESFLAFF

v_gene: TRBV19
abundance: few
j_gene: TRBJ2-3
d_gene: TRBD2
CDR3nt: TGTGCCAGTGGGACTAGCGGGAGTTGGACAGATACGCAGTATTTT
CDR3aa: CASGTSGSWTDTQYF

v_gene: TRBV7-3
abundance: .
j_gene: TRBJ2-1
d_gene: TRBD2
CDR3nt: TGTGCCAGCAGCCCCATTGGACTAGCGGGAGGAGGCTCCTACAATGAGCAGTTCTTC
CDR3aa: CASSPIGLAGGGSYNEQFF

v_gene: TRBV29-1
abundance: once
j_gene: TRBJ1-1
d_gene: .
CDR3nt: TGCAGCGTTTATCAGGGGTTTGTGGGTGAAGCTTTCTTT
CDR3aa: CSVYQGFVGEAFF

v_gene: TRBV6-5
abundance: few
j_gene: TRBJ2-4
d_gene: .
CDR3nt: TGTGCCAGCAGTTCCCTTTTCGGCGACGGGGTAGCCAAAAACATTCAGTACTTC
CDR3aa: CASSSLFGDGVAKNIQYF

v_gene: TRBV7-6
abundance: .
j_gene: TRBJ2-1
d_gene: .
CDR3nt: TGTGCCAGCAGCTTACAGGGTTTCTCCTACAATGAGCAGTTCTTC
CDR3aa: CASSLQGFSYNEQFF

v_gene: TRBV30
abundance: few
j_gene: TRBJ2-5
d_gene: .
CDR3nt: TGTGCCTGGAGTAAGGAGGGCGAGACCCAGTACTTC
CDR3aa: CAWSKEGETQYF